Sequencing of this T cell receptor beta chain was carried out in a study of blood T cells in healthy people across ages (dated by TCRdb to about 2015). As for the study more broadly: In model experiments, template switching captured about one uniquely barcoded TCR beta cDNA molecule for every two T cells. To track age-related changes in TCR beta repertoire diversity, the study relied on deep sequencing normalized with unique cDNA molecular identifiers. The donors were split into four age groups: young (average 16 years), middle-aged (nearly 40), aged (around 67) and long-lived (approximately 80). Donors of different ages were randomly distributed across sequencing lanes to avoid experimental bias. The study analyzed two additional independent replicas of 1 million unique cDNA reads from the same blood draw for two donors, one aged 18 to 30 and one aged 80 or older. Paper-wide results and their limitations: Total diversity estimates from one million sequenced T cells were considered lower bounds and underestimates. Bulk unsorted PBMC profiling prevented conclusive comparison of naive and antigen-experienced compartments. There was a strong correlation between observed TCR beta diversity and the percentage of naive T cells measured by flow cytometry. Because donor CMV infection status was unknown, age-related changes in expanded clonotypes were potentially confounded. Compared with the aged group, the long-lived group had more naive CD4+ T cells, fewer expanded clones and increased TCR diversity, a pattern suggesting age selection. Observed TCR beta diversity per million T cells fell roughly linearly with age, and a significant reduction was already apparent by age around 36.

Worth noting for this clonotype: Its recognized antigen is unknown. This may be a read error: a much more frequent sequence differs by one nucleotide.

The donors were around 39 Caucasian individuals from Russia, aged roughly 6 to 95 years, who were systemically healthy. About 9.6 milliliters of peripheral blood were collected from each donor into EDTA-treated Vacutainer tubes. Ficoll-Paque density-gradient centrifugation was used to isolate PBMCs, with at least 6.5 million obtained per sample. Trizol reagent was used to extract total RNA from the PBMCs, yielding at least 6 micrograms per sample. For every donor, flow cytometry on a PBMC aliquot measured the percentage of naive CD45RAhigh/CD27high T cells. The CDR3 numbers 15 residues from cysteine through phenylalanine. The CDR3 DNA has 45 bases and is translated from base 1. As encoded in the germline V gene, CDR1 is SNHLY while CDR2 is FYNNEI. The junction shows trimming of 4 bases on V and 2 bases on J, plus 14 bases between the germline ends. Receptors were amplified or captured by 5' RACE. This sample was sequenced with an Illumina HiSeq 2500. A second about 7 to 12 cycle PCR used a sample-barcoded 5' primer and a J-beta primer mix. Each TCR beta cDNA molecule received a unique molecular identifier from a template-switch 5' adaptor carrying 12 random nucleotides. At least 3 million CDR3-containing paired-end reads were obtained from each sample. All of the RNA was converted into first-strand cDNA using the Mint cDNA synthesis kit, with a TRBC-specific oligonucleotide serving as the primer. All cDNA was treated with uracil-DNA glycosylase and then went through a first 18-cycle PCR with the universal primers M1SS and BC2_uni_R. The original pipeline was this. For normalization, 1 million high-quality reads, each with a distinct molecular identifier, were randomly selected from each sample. Instead of being binned into consensus sequences, reads with shared molecular identifiers were discarded. MiTCR, set to a Q25 quality threshold and the strictest error-elimination algorithm, was used for CDR3 identification, clonotype clustering and error correction. A nonparametric unseen species model with Euler transformation was used to estimate lower-bound total TCR beta diversity. TCRdb reprocessed the public reads (quality trimming at Q25 with fastp, clone calling with MiXCR) and kept in-frame beta chains. Every CDR3 protein is listed once, alongside the most common genes and DNA of its rows. TCRdb assigned the V and J calls; the authors' analysis was not used. The sample table holds more than 800,000 distinct CDR3 sequences, of which roughly 26% were seen once. The ten largest clones represent roughly 17% of the sample.

The V and J genes are TRBV2 and TRBJ2-5; TRBD2 could be the D gene, as 6 bases match. The sequencing sample was made of blood. The sequence came from a woman older than 75 in good health. Here is the DNA: TGTGCCAGCAGTGCGTGGAGGGATCAGCAAGAGACCCAGTACTTC. It codes for CASSAWRDQQETQYF. The variable domain in full, with residues beyond the CDR3 obtained from the reference TRBV2 and TRBJ2-5 genes, is EPEVTQTPSHQVTQMGQEVILRCVPISNHLYFYWYRQILGQKVEFLVSFYNNEISEKSEIFDDQFSVERPDGSNFTLKIRSTKLEDSAMYFCASSAWRDQQETQYFGPGTRLLVL.